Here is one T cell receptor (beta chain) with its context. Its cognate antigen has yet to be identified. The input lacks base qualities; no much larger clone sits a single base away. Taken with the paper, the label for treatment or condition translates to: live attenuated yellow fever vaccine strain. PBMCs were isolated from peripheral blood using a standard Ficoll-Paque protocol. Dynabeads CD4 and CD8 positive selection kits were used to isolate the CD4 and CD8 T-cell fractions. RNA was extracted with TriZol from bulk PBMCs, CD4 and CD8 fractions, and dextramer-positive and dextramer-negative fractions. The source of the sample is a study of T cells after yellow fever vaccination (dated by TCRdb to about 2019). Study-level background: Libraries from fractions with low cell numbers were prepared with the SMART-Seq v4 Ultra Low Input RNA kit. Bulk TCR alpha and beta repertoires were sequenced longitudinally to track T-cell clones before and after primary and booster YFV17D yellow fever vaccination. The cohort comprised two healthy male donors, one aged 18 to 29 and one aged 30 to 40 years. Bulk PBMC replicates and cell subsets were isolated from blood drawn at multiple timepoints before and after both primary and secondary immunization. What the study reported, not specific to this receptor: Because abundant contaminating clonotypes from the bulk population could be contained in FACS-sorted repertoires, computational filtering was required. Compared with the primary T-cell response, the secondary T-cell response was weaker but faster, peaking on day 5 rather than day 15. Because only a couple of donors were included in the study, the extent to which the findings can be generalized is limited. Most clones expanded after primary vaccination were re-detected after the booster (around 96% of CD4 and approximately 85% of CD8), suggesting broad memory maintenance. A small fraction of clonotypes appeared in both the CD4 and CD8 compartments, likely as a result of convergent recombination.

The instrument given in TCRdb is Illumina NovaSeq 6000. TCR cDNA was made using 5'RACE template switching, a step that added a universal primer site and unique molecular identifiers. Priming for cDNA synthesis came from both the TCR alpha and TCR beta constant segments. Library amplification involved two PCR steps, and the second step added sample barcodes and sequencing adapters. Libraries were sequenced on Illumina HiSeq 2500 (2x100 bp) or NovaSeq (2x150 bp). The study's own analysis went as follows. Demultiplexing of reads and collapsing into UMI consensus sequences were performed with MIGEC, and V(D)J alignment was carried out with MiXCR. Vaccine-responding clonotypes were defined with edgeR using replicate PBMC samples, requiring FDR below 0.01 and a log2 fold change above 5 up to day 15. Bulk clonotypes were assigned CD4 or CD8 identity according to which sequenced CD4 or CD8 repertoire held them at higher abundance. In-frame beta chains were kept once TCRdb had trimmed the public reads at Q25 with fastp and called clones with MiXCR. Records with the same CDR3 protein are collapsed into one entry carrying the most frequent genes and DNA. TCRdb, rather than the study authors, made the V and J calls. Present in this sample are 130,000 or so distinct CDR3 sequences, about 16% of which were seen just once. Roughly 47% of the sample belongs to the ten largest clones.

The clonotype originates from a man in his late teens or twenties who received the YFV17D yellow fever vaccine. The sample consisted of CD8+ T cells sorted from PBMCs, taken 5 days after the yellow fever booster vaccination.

The base sequence is TGTGCCGGAATCCGACTAGCGGGGGAGGTAGATACGCAGTATTTT. Its protein reads: CAGIRLAGEVDTQYF. In this chain, TRBV7-9 is recombined with TRBJ2-3, and 12 bases in between align with TRBD2. The CDR3 runs 15 amino acids, cysteine and phenylalanine included. The only DNA kept is the CDR3, 45 bases in frame from the first base. V and J are trimmed by 11 bases and 5 bases, and the gene matches miss 11 bases of the junction. According to the germline V gene (reference sequence), CDR1 reads SEHNR and CDR2 reads FQNEAQ.